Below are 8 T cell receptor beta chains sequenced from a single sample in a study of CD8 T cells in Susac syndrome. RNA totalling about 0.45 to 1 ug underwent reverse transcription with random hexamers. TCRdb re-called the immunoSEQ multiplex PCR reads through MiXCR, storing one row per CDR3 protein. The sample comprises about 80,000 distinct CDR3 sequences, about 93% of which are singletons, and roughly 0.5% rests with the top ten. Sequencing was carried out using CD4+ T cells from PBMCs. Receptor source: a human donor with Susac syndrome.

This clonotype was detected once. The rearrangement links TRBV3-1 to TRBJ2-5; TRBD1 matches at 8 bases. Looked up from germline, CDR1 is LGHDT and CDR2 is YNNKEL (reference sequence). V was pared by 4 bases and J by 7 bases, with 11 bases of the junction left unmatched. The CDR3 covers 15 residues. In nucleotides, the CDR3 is TGTGCCAGCAGCCCGACGGACAGGGCCCCGGGGACCCAGTACTTC. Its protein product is CASSPTDRAPGTQYF.

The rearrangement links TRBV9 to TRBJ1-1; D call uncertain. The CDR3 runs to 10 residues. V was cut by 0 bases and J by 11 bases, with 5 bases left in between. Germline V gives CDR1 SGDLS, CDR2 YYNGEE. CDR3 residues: CASSVDGAFF. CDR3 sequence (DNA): TGTGCCAGCAGCGTAGACGGGGCTTTCTTT.

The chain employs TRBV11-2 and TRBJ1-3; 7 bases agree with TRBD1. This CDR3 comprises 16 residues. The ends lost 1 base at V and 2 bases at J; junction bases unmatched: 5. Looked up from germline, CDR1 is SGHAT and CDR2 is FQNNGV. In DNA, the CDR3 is TGTGCCAGCAGCTTAGTCGCAGGGGGAGCTGGAAACACCATATATTTT. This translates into CASSLVAGGAGNTIYF.

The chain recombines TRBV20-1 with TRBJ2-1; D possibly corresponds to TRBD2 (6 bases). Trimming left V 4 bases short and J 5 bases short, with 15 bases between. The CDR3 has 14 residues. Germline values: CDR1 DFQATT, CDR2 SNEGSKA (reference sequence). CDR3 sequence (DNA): TGCAGTGCTAATGGCGGAGGGCCCCACAATGAGCAGTTCTTC. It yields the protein CSANGGGPHNEQFF.

CDR3 in amino acids: CASSRLSGRSYNEQFF. The CDR3 region has the DNA TGTGCCAGCAGCCGCCTTAGCGGGCGTTCCTACAATGAGCAGTTCTTC. V usage is TRBV3-1 and J usage is TRBJ2-1; 7 positions match TRBD2. The CDR3 sequence is 16 residues long. CDR1 and CDR2 from the germline V gene are LGHDT and YNNKEL (reference sequence). V lost 4 bases to trimming and J lost 1 base; unmatched junction nucleotides: 7.

The CDR3 loop is CASSSNPNDLAKNIQYF. The CDR3 nucleotides read TGCGCCAGCAGCTCAAATCCGAACGATCTAGCCAAAAACATTCAGTACTTC. This chain links TRBV5-1 with TRBJ2-4; D remains ambiguous. Trimming cost V 3 bases and J 0 bases, with 16 bases left between them. This CDR3 is built from 17 residues. Germline assignment: CDR1 SGHRS and CDR2 YFSETQ.

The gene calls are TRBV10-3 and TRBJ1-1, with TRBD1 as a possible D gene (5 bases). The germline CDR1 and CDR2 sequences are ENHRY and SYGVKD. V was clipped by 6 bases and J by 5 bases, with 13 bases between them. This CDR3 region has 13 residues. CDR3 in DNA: TGTGCCATCAGGGGGGTCTCCCAGACTGAAGCTTTCTTT. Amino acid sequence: CAIRGVSQTEAFF.

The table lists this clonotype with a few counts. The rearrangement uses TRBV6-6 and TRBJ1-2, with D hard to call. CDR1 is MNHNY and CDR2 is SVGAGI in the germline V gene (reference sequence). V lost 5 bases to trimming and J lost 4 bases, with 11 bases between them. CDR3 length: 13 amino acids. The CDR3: CASSPRESYGYTF. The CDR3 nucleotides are TGTGCCAGCAGTCCCCGGGAAAGCTATGGCTACACCTTC.